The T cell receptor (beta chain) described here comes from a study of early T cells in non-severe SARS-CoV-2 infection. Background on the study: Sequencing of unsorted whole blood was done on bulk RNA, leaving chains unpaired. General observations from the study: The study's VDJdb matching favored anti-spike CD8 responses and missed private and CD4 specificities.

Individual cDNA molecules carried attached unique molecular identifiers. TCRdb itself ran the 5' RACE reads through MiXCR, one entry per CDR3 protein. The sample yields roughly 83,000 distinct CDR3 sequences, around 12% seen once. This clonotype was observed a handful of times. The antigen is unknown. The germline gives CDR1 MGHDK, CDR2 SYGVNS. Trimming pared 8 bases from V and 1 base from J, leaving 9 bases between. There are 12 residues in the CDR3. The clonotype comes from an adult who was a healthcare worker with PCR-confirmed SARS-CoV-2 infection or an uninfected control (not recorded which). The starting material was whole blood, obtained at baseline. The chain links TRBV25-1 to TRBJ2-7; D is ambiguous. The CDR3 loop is CASLDGSYEQYF. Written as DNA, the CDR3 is TGTGCCAGCTTGGACGGTTCCTACGAGCAGTACTTC.